Sequencing of this TCR beta chain was carried out in a study of CXCR3-negative and CXCR3-positive naive CD8 T cells. Researchers prepared the TRB cDNA libraries using 5' RACE with UMI labels. TCRdb processed the 5' RACE reads again and assigns one entry to each CDR3 protein, with no DNA. The listing contains about 130,000 distinct CDR3 sequences. Specimen: naive CXCR3- CD8+ T cells from blood. Subset here: CD45RO-CCR7+CD27+CD95- naive CD8+ T cells lacking CXCR3 (TNR3-). The receptor comes from a human donor in good health. Some clones in this sample may be carry-over from other donors' samples.

CDR3 region: CASSEFDGREQYF. The chain uses TRBV25-1 and TRBJ2-7; the TCRdb call, TRBD2, lacks DNA for checking. This CDR3 spans 13 amino acids. Germline V gives CDR1 MGHDK, CDR2 SYGVNS.